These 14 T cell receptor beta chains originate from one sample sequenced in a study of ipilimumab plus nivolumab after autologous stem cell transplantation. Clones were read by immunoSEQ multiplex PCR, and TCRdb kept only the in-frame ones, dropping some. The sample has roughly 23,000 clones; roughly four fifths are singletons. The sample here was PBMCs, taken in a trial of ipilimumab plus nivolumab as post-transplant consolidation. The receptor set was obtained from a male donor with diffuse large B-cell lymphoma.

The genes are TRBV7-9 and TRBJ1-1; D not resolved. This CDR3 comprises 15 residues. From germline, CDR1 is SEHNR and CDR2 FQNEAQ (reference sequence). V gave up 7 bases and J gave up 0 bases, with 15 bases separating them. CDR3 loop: CASIEAGVLNTEAFF. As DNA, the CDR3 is TGTGCCAGCATCGAAGCCGGGGTCCTGAACACTGAAGCTTTCTTT.

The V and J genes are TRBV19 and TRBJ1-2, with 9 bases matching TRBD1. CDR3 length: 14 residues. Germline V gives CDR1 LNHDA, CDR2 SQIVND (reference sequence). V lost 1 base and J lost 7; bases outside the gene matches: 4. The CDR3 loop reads CASSIVGTGSGYTF. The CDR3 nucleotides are TGTGCCAGTAGTATAGTTGGGACAGGGTCTGGCTACACCTTC.

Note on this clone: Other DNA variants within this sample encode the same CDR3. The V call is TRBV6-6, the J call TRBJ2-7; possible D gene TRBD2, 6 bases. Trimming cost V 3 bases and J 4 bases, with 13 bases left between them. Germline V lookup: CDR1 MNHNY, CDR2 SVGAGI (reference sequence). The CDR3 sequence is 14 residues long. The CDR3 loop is CASSYSLATYEQYF. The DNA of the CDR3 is TGTGCCAGCAGTTATTCCCTAGCGACTTACGAGCAGTACTTC.

CDR3: CASSPPLAGETQYF. The CDR3 DNA reads TGTGCCAGCAGCCCACCGTTGGCCGGTGAGACCCAGTACTTC. V usage is TRBV9 and J usage is TRBJ2-5, with D uncertain. The germline V gene has CDR1 SGDLS and CDR2 YYNGEE. V was shortened by 4 bases and J by 5 bases, with 15 bases between the two germline ends. The CDR3 consists of 14 residues. Looking up the rest from reference TRBV9 and TRBJ2-5 gives the full variable domain: DSGVTQTPKHLITATGQRVTLRCSPRSGDLSVYWYQQSLDQGLQFLIQYYNGEERAKGNILERFSAQQFPDLHSELNLSSLELGDSALYFCASSPPLAGETQYFGPGTRLLVL.

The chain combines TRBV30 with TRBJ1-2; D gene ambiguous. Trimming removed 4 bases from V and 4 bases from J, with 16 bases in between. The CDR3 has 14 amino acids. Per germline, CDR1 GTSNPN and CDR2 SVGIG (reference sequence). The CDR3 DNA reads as TGTGCCTGGACCCAGGAGCCGGGAAGCTATGGCTACACCTTC. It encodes CAWTQEPGSYGYTF.

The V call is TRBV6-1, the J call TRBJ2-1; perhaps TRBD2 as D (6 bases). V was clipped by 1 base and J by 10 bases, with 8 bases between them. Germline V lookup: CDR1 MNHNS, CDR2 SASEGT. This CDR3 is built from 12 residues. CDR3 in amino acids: CASSEGGREQFF. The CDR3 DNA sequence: TGTGCCAGCAGTGAAGGGGGGAGGGAGCAGTTCTTC.

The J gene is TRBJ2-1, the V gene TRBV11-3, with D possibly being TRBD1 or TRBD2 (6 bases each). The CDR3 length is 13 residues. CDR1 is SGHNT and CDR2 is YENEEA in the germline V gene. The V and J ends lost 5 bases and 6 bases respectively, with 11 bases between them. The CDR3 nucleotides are TGTGCCAGCAGCCGGGGGACATCCAATGAGCAGTTCTTC. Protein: CASSRGTSNEQFF.

CDR3 protein: CASSQGTSGGSRETQYF. The CDR3 DNA is TGCGCCAGCAGCCAAGGGACTAGCGGGGGGAGTAGGGAGACCCAGTACTTC. V usage is TRBV4-1 and J usage is TRBJ2-5, with TRBD2 matching over 14 bases. This CDR3 has 17 residues. V was clipped by 1 base and J by 5 bases; unmatched bases: 6. From germline, CDR1 is MGHRA and CDR2 YSYEKL.

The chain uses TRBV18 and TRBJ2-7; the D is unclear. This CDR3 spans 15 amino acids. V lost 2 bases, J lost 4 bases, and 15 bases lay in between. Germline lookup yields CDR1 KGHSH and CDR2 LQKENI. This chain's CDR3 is CASSPGETAVYEQYF. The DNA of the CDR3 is TGTGCCAGCTCACCAGGTGAGACGGCAGTTTACGAGCAGTACTTC.

The CDR3 nucleotides are TGTGCCAGCAGCGAGAGACAGGTGAACACTGAAGCTTTCTTT. This sequence encodes CASSERQVNTEAFF. This chain connects TRBV6-5 to TRBJ1-1, with TRBD1 as a possible D gene (6 bases). V lost 6 bases, J lost 0 bases, and 11 bases lay in between. The CDR3 has 14 residues. CDR1 and CDR2 from the germline V gene are MNHEY and SVGAGI.

CDR3 protein: CASSLLLGPPRTGELFF. The CDR3 nucleotides read TGTGCCAGCAGCTTACTTCTGGGACCCCCCCGCACCGGGGAGCTGTTTTTT. V gene TRBV7-6 combines with J gene TRBJ2-2; either TRBD1 or TRBD2 may fit D (5 bases each). This CDR3 is built from 17 residues. V gave up 2 bases and J gave up 4 bases, with 17 bases separating them. In germline, CDR1 is SGHVS, CDR2 FNYEAQ.

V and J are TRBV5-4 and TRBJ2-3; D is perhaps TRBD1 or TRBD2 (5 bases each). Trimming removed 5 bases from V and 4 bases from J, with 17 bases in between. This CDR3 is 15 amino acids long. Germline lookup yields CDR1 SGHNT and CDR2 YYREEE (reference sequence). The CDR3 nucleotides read TGTGCCAGCAGAGAAACAGGTCTCGGGGCAGATACGCAGTATTTT. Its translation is CASRETGLGADTQYF.

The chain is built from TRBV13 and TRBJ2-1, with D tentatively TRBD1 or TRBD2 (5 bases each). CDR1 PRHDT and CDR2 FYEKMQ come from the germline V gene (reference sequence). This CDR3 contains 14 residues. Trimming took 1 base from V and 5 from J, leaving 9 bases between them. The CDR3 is CASSLDLGDNEQFF. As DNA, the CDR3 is TGTGCCAGCAGCTTAGATCTGGGGGACAATGAGCAGTTCTTC.

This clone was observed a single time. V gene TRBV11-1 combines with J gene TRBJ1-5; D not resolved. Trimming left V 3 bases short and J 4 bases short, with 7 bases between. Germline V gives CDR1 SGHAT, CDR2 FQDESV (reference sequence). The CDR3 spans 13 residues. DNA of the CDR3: TGTGCCAGCAGCTTCTCAAGGAATCAGCCCCAGCATTTT. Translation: CASSFSRNQPQHF.